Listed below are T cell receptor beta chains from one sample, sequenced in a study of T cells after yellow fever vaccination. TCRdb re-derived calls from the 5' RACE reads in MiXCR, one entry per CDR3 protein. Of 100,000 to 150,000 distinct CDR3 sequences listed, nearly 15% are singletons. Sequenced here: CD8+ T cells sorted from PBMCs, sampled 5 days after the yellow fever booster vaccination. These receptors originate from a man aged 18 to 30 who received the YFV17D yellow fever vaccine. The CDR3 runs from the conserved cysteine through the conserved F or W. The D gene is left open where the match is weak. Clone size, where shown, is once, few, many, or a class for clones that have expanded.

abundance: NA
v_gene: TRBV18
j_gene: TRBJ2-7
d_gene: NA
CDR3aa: CASSPIWEAYEQYF
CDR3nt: TGTGCCAGCTCACCAATCTGGGAGGCCTACGAGCAGTACTTC

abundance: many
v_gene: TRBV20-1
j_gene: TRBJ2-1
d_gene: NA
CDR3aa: CSAYHPNYNEQFF
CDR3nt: TGCAGTGCCTACCACCCCAATTACAATGAGCAGTTCTTC

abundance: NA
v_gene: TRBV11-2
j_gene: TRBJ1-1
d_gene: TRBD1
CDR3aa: CASSQYRGPTEAFF
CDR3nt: TGTGCCAGCAGCCAATACAGGGGTCCTACTGAAGCTTTCTTT

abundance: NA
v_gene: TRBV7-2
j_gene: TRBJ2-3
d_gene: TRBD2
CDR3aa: CASSLVGGGFADTQYF
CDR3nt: TGTGCCAGCAGCTTAGTAGGCGGGGGGTTCGCAGATACGCAGTATTTT

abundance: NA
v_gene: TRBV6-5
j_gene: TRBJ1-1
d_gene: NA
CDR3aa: CASSVGRSMNTEAFF
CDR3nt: TGTGCCAGTTCGGTCGGCAGATCAATGAACACTGAAGCTTTCTTT

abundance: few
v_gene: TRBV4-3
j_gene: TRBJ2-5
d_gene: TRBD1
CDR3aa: CASSQADRVEETQYF
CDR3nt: TGCGCCAGCAGCCAAGCCGACAGGGTAGAAGAGACCCAGTACTTC

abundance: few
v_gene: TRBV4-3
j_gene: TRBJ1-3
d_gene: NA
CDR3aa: CASSRFGRDRNTIYF
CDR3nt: TGCGCCAGCAGCCGATTCGGCAGGGATAGAAACACCATATATTTT

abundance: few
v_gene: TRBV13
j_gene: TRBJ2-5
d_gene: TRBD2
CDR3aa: CASSQRGVQETQYF
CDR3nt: TGTGCCAGCAGCCAGCGGGGGGTCCAAGAGACCCAGTACTTC

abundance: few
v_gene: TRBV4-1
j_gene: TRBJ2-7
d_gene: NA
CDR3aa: CASSQAAGQSYEQYF
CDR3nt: TGCGCCAGCAGCCAAGCGGCGGGACAGAGCTACGAGCAGTACTTC

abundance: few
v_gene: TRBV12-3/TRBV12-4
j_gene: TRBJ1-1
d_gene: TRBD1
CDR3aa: CATQGGEAFF
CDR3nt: TGTGCCACCCAGGGGGGTGAAGCTTTCTTT

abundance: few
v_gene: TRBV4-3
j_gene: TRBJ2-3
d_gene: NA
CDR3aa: CASSQEWVRQGRGTDTQYF
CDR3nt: TGCGCCAGCAGCCAAGAATGGGTTCGGCAGGGTCGGGGCACAGATACGCAGTATTTT

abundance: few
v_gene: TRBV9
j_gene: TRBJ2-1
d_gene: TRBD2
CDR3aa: CASSPPRGASEQFF
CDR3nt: TGTGCCAGCAGCCCCCCGCGGGGGGCGAGTGAGCAGTTCTTC

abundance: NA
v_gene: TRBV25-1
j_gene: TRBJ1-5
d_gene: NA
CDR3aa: CASSEGMAQHF
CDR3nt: TGTGCCAGCAGTGAAGGGATGGCCCAGCATTTT

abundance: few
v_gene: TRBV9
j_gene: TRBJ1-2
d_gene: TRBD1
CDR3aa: CASSGPTGVVNYGYTF
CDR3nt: TGTGCCAGCAGCGGACCAACAGGGGTCGTCAACTATGGCTACACCTTC

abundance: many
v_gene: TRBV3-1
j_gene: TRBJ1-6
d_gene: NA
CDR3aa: CASSQVGGVGSPLHF
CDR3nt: TGTGCCAGCAGCCAAGTCGGAGGCGTCGGTTCACCCCTCCACTTT

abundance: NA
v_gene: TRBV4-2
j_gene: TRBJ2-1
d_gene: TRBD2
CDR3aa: CASSHLRSGGVDEQFF
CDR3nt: TGTGCCAGCAGCCATCTTCGGAGCGGGGGAGTGGACGAGCAGTTCTTC

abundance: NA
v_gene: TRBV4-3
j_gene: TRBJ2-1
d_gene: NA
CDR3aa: CASSQGRNAYNEQFF
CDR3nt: TGCGCCAGCAGCCAAGGCAGAAACGCATACAATGAGCAGTTCTTC

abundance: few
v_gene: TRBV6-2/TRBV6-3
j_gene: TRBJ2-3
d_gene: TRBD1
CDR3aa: CASEDTGDTDTQYF
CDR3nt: TGTGCCAGCGAAGACACAGGGGACACAGATACGCAGTATTTT

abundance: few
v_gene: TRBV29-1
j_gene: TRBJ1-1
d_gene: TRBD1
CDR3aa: CSVEQGDTEAFF
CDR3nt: TGCAGCGTTGAGCAGGGGGATACTGAAGCTTTCTTT

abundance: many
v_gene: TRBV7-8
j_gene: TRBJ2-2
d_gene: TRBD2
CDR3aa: CASSLPSTSITGELFF
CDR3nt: TGTGCCAGCAGCTTACCGTCGACTAGCATCACCGGGGAGCTGTTTTTT

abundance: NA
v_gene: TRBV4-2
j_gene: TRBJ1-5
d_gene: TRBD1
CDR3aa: CASSQERTGRQPQHF
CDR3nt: TGTGCCAGCAGCCAAGAGAGGACAGGGAGGCAGCCCCAGCATTTT

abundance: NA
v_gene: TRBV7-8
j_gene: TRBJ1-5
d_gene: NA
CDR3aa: CASSLLEGIQPQHF
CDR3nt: TGTGCCAGCAGCTTATTAGAGGGGATTCAGCCCCAGCATTTT

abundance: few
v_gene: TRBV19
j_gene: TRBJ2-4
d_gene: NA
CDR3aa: CASSPLGSYGNIQYF
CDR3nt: TGTGCCAGTAGCCCTCTTGGTTCCTACGGGAACATTCAGTACTTC

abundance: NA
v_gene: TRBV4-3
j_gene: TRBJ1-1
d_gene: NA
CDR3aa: CASSPRWRVWTEAFF
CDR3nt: TGCGCCAGCAGCCCCCGGTGGAGGGTGTGGACTGAAGCTTTCTTT